Shown below are 9 T cell receptor beta chains from a single sample sequenced in a study of control samples from healthy donors and cancer patients. This table comes from immunoSEQ multiplex PCR, and its TCRdb copy is limited to in-frame clones, with some not included. Of about 150,000 clones listed, 94% are singletons. The sequencing input was blood. The receptors shown here come from a man between 35 and 55 years old in good health.

CDR3 region: CAWSPSGRRYSNQPQHF. For the CDR3, the DNA is TGTGCCTGGAGTCCCTCGGGGCGTCGGTATAGCAATCAGCCCCAGCATTTT. The chain is built from TRBV30 and TRBJ1-5; weak D call: TRBD1 (5 bases). V was cut by 2 bases and J by 0 bases, with 17 bases left in between. The CDR3 totals 17 residues. Germline V CDR1 and CDR2: GTSNPN, SVGIG (reference sequence).

The J gene is TRBJ2-2, the V gene TRBV27; TRBD1 is a possible D gene (6 bases). CDR3 size: 14 residues. Between the trimmed V and J ends, which lost 5 bases and 4 bases, there was a span of 11 bases. CDR1 is MNHEY, CDR2 SMNVEV, per germline (reference sequence). The CDR3 here is CASSPGTSTGELFF. The CDR3 DNA follows: TGTGCCAGCAGTCCCGGGACAAGCACCGGGGAGCTGTTTTTT.

The chain is built from TRBV6-2 or TRBV6-3 and TRBJ1-2; TRBD1 aligns across 8 bases. Looked up from germline, CDR1 is MNHEY and CDR2 is SVGEGT. V trimming: 2 bases; J trimming: 3 bases; junction bases outside the gene matches: 2. The CDR3 spans 14 residues. CDR3 coding DNA: TGTGCCAGCAGTTACCCAGGGGGCTACTATGGCTACACCTTC. As protein: CASSYPGGYYGYTF.

This chain connects TRBV5-6 to TRBJ1-5; D uncertain. The CDR3 loop spans 12 amino acids. V lost 0 bases and J lost 5, with 3 bases in between. CDR1 is SGHDT, CDR2 YYEEEE, per germline. CDR3: CASSLGDQPQHF. In DNA, the CDR3 is TGTGCCAGCAGCTTGGGGGATCAGCCCCAGCATTTT.

The J gene is TRBJ1-1, the V gene TRBV5-1; possibly TRBD1 for D (5 bases). Trimming took 4 bases from V and 5 from J, leaving 15 bases between them. Germline CDR1 is SGHRS and CDR2 is YFSETQ. The CDR3 is 14 residues long. CDR3 sequence: CASSADSSTTEAFF. The CDR3 DNA follows: TGCGCCAGCAGCGCCGACAGTTCGACGACTGAAGCTTTCTTT.

The CDR3 here is CASSFDRLNSPLHF. CDR3 DNA sequence: TGTGCCAGCAGTTTCGACAGGTTAAATTCACCCCTCCACTTT. The gene calls are TRBV27 and TRBJ1-6; weak D call: TRBD1 (6 bases). The CDR3 runs 14 residues. Trimming cost V 3 bases and J 7 bases, with 10 bases left between them. CDR1 MNHEY and CDR2 SMNVEV come from the germline V gene (reference sequence).

The V call is TRBV18, the J call TRBJ1-2; 9 nucleotides line up with TRBD1. The CDR3 is 15 amino acids. The J segment lost 2 bases and the V segment lost 5 bases, leaving 6 bases of the junction unmatched. Germline V CDR1 and CDR2: KGHSH, LQKENI. The CDR3 loop reads CASSASGTGNYGYTF. Written as DNA, the CDR3 is TGTGCCAGCTCAGCCTCAGGGACAGGGAACTATGGCTACACCTTC.

The rearrangement joins TRBV28 to TRBJ1-2; no definite D call. Germline CDR1 reads MDHEN; CDR2 reads SYDVKM. Trimming left V 5 bases short and J 6 bases short, with 13 bases between. This CDR3 has 13 amino acids. As DNA, the CDR3 is TGTGCCAGCAGTAAAAAACCGGTCGATGGCTACACCTTC. Protein sequence: CASSKKPVDGYTF.

The V call is TRBV25-1, the J call TRBJ1-1, with D tentatively TRBD1 (6 bases). Germline CDR1 is MGHDK and CDR2 is SYGVNS. Trimming removed 6 bases at V and 1 base at J, with 15 bases between. CDR3 length: 15 amino acids. The CDR3 loop is CASSPRRGANTEAFF. DNA for the CDR3: TGTGCCAGCAGCCCTAGGAGGGGGGCGAACACTGAAGCTTTCTTT.